Below are 27 T cell receptor beta chains sequenced from a single sample in a study of control samples from healthy donors and cancer patients. The method was immunoSEQ multiplex PCR; TCRdb's version includes in-frame clones alone and lacks a portion of them. Of about 70,000 clones in the sample, approximately 87% were seen once. The sample was blood. The receptor set was obtained from a man in his forties or fifties in good health.

This clone was counted once. This rearrangement joins TRBV5-4 to TRBJ2-7; 8 bases are shared with TRBD2. J lost 5 bases, V lost 2 bases, and 9 bases had no gene match. The CDR3 is 15 amino acids. From germline, CDR1 is SGHNT and CDR2 YYREEE (reference sequence). Here the CDR3 reads CASSLDTGGPDEQYF. The CDR3 DNA is TGTGCCAGCAGCTTAGATACGGGAGGGCCCGACGAGCAGTACTTC.

The chain couples TRBV5-4 to TRBJ1-2; 10 bases line up with TRBD1. Losses at the gene ends were 4 bases for V and 1 base for J; bases not matched to a gene: 7. Germline-derived CDR1 and CDR2 are SGHNT and YYREEE (reference sequence). The CDR3 totals 16 residues. CDR3 region: CASSLGGQGLNYGYTF. As DNA, the CDR3 is TGTGCCAGCAGCCTTGGGGGACAGGGGCTTAACTATGGCTACACCTTC.

The chain combines TRBV27 with TRBJ2-1; D remains unclear. Germline CDR1 and CDR2: MNHEY and SMNVEV (reference sequence). The CDR3 consists of 14 residues. Trimming left V 0 bases short and J 4 bases short, with 7 bases between. CDR3 in amino acids: CASSLSGRYNEQFF. CDR3 DNA: TGTGCCAGCAGTTTATCTGGCAGGTACAATGAGCAGTTCTTC.

Worth noting for this clone: Distinct nucleotide sequences in the sample also encode this CDR3. This chain connects TRBV4-2 to TRBJ1-2; no reliable D call. The CDR3 has 11 amino acids. Trimming pared 3 bases from V and 6 bases from J, leaving 5 bases between. The germline gives CDR1 LGHNA, CDR2 YNFKEQ. The CDR3, as DNA: TGTGCCAGCAGCCAGGACGATGGCTACACCTTC. As protein: CASSQDDGYTF.

The chain links TRBV3-1 (or the pseudogene TRBV3-2) to TRBJ1-6, with D possibly TRBD1 on 5 matching bases. From germline, CDR1 is LGHDT and CDR2 YNNKEL (reference sequence). The ends were cut back, 6 bases at V and 5 bases at J, with 11 bases in the middle. The CDR3 sequence is 14 residues long. The CDR3: CASSSKGNNSPLHF. The DNA of the CDR3 is TGTGCCAGCAGTAGTAAGGGGAATAATTCACCCCTCCACTTT.

This clone was seen a few times. This chain joins TRBV2 and TRBJ1-2; D is ambiguous. This CDR3 region has 15 residues. Trimming removed 5 bases at V and 4 bases at J, with 17 bases between. Germline V CDR1 and CDR2: SNHLY, FYNNEI. The CDR3 DNA follows: TGTGCCAGCAGTCCCCGGCCCGGGGAGAGCTATGGCTACACCTTC. It translates to CASSPRPGESYGYTF.

The chain combines TRBV6-5 with TRBJ1-1, with 7 bases matching TRBD1. The CDR3 length is 14 residues. V lost 7 bases, J lost 5 bases, and 10 bases stayed unmatched. Looked up from germline, CDR1 is MNHEY and CDR2 is SVGAGI. The CDR3 DNA sequence: TGTGCCAGCACCTATTCAGGGGGACGGACTGAAGCTTTCTTT. As protein: CASTYSGGRTEAFF.

CDR3 protein: CASSLTTSVQETQYF. DNA for the CDR3: TGTGCCAGCAGCCTAACGACTAGCGTCCAAGAGACCCAGTACTTC. The V gene is TRBV3-1 (or the pseudogene TRBV3-2), the J gene TRBJ2-5; 8 nucleotides match TRBD2. J lost 1 base, V lost 4 bases, and 5 bases had no gene match. Per the germline V gene, CDR1 is LGHDT and CDR2 is YNNKEL (reference sequence). The CDR3 consists of 15 residues.

The V call is TRBV12-5, the J call TRBJ1-2; D gene ambiguous. CDR3 length: 14 residues. The ends were cut back, 7 bases at V and 2 bases at J, with 14 bases in the middle. In germline, CDR1 is LGHNT, CDR2 FRNRAP. The CDR3 region is CASAREGLNYGYTF. The CDR3, as DNA: TGTGCTAGTGCCCGAGAGGGATTGAACTATGGCTACACCTTC.

The gene calls are TRBV7-9 and TRBJ2-5, with D perhaps TRBD2 (6 bases). The CDR3 length is 15 residues. Germline V gene sequence: CDR1 SEHNR, CDR2 FQNEAQ (reference sequence). Trimming shortened V by 5 bases and J by 4 bases, and 17 bases separated the two germline ends. In nucleotides, the CDR3 is TGTGCCAGCAGCCCGATGGCACGGGGGAGAGAGACCCAGTACTTC. This sequence encodes CASSPMARGRETQYF.

The chain uses TRBV5-6 and TRBJ2-3; 11 bases are shared with TRBD2. Unmatched junction bases numbered 9, after V lost 4 bases and J lost 2 bases. The length of the CDR3 is 17 residues. Looked up from germline, CDR1 is SGHDT and CDR2 is YYEEEE. The CDR3 reads CASSGLGTSGSTDTQYF. The CDR3 nucleotides read TGTGCCAGCAGCGGCCTTGGGACTAGCGGTTCCACAGATACGCAGTATTTT.

V is TRBV6-5 and J is TRBJ1-4, with TRBD1 matching over 7 bases. The V and J ends lost 4 bases and 1 base, in that order; junction bases with no gene match: 6. Germline lookup yields CDR1 MNHEY and CDR2 SVGAGI. The CDR3 length is 16 residues. The CDR3 reads CASSSGQELTNEKLFF. The CDR3 DNA reads as TGTGCCAGCAGTTCAGGACAGGAGTTAACTAATGAAAAACTGTTTTTT.

As for this clone: At the DNA level, this CDR3 is encoded by other sequences in the same sample as well. J is TRBJ2-3 and V is TRBV5-1; the D is unclear. Trimming pared 0 bases from V and 0 bases from J, leaving 5 bases between. The V gene's germline CDR1 is SGHRS and CDR2 YFSETQ. This CDR3 is built from 14 residues. The CDR3 loop reads CASSLEGSTDTQYF. CDR3 sequence (DNA): TGCGCCAGCAGCTTGGAGGGAAGCACAGATACGCAGTATTTT.

The chain joins TRBV18 to TRBJ1-5; no reliable D call. Trimming removed 4 bases from V and 9 bases from J, with 16 bases in between. Germline CDR1 is KGHSH and CDR2 is LQKENI. The CDR3 sequence is 14 residues long. DNA of the CDR3: TGTGCCAGCTCACGAAACAAGCCCGACTTGCCCCAGCATTTT. Protein sequence: CASSRNKPDLPQHF.

The J gene is TRBJ2-5, the V gene TRBV19, with D perhaps TRBD2 (5 bases). Trimming left V 2 bases short and J 0 bases short, with 10 bases between. Germline loops: CDR1 LNHDA, CDR2 SQIVND (reference sequence). The CDR3 has 15 amino acids. CDR3: CASSIRSGNQETQYF. The CDR3 DNA is TGTGCCAGTAGTATAAGGTCCGGGAACCAAGAGACCCAGTACTTC.

The table lists this clone with a few counts. The chain combines TRBV28 with TRBJ1-2; 7 nucleotides match TRBD1. Germline V gene lookup returns CDR1 MDHEN and CDR2 SYDVKM. The V segment lost 4 bases and the J segment 9 bases; nucleotides outside the gene matches: 5. The CDR3 spans 12 residues. CDR3 loop: CASSSGTVRYTF. CDR3 sequence (DNA): TGTGCCAGCAGTTCCGGGACAGTCCGCTACACCTTC.

The CDR3 reads CASSQFLAGVSNEQFF. CDR3 in DNA: TGTGCCAGCAGCCAGTTCCTAGCGGGAGTCTCCAATGAGCAGTTCTTC. The chain joins TRBV3-1 (or the pseudogene TRBV3-2) to TRBJ2-1; TRBD2 matches 10 bases. CDR3 length: 16 amino acids. Germline assignment: CDR1 LGHDT and CDR2 YNNKEL (reference sequence). V trimming: 3 bases; J trimming: 6 bases; junction bases outside the gene matches: 8.

This clone was seen only once. J is TRBJ2-3 and V is TRBV2, with TRBD2 matching 8 bases. Per the germline V gene, CDR1 is SNHLY and CDR2 is FYNNEI. There are 16 residues in the CDR3. V lost 11 bases, J lost 0 bases, and 13 bases stayed unmatched. Here the CDR3 reads CAVQAGALPSTDTQYF. CDR3 coding DNA: TGTGCCGTCCAAGCGGGGGCTCTTCCTAGCACAGATACGCAGTATTTT. The full variable domain, rest sourced from reference TRBV2 and TRBJ2-3, is EPEVTQTPSHQVTQMGQEVILRCVPISNHLYFYWYRQILGQKVEFLVSFYNNEISEKSEIFDDQFSVERPDGSNFTLKIRSTKLEDSAMYFCAVQAGALPSTDTQYFGPGTRLTVL.

The rearrangement links TRBV30 to TRBJ1-6, with D uncertain. V lost 1 base and J lost 6, with 7 bases in between. The CDR3 loop spans 13 amino acids. The V gene's germline CDR1 is GTSNPN and CDR2 SVGIG (reference sequence). The CDR3 region is CAWSGIANSPLHF. The CDR3 coding sequence is TGTGCCTGGAGTGGGATAGCTAATTCACCCCTCCACTTT.

This clone has only one observation. CDR3 residues: CASSFSGGSYNEQFF. The CDR3 nucleotides read TGTGCCAGCAGCTTTAGCGGGGGCTCCTACAATGAGCAGTTCTTC. The rearrangement joins TRBV7-3 to TRBJ2-1; 9 nucleotides agree with TRBD2. Germline lookup yields CDR1 SGHTA and CDR2 FQGTGA. CDR3 size: 15 residues. V gave up 3 bases and J gave up 0 bases; unmatched junction bases: 0.

The chain uses TRBV9 and TRBJ2-2; 9 nucleotides line up with TRBD2. CDR3 length equals 15 residues. From germline, CDR1 is SGDLS and CDR2 YYNGEE. Trimming cost V 0 bases and J 7 bases; bases outside gene matches: 4. In DNA form, the CDR3 reads TGTGCCAGCAGCGTAGGTAGCGGGAGTGGCGGGGAGCTGTTTTTT. Its translation: CASSVGSGSGGELFF.

This chain uses TRBV6-5 with TRBJ1-4; D not certain. The germline V gene encodes CDR1 MNHEY and CDR2 SVGAGI. The CDR3 has 13 residues. Trimming removed 2 bases at V and 8 bases at J, with 9 bases between. The CDR3 bases are TGTGCCAGCAGTTACATGGGGAGGGAAAAACTGTTTTTT. This sequence encodes CASSYMGREKLFF.

The chain recombines TRBV19 with TRBJ1-2; 8 nucleotides match TRBD1. This CDR3 is built from 16 residues. J gave up 0 bases and V 0 bases, and 3 bases lay outside the gene matches. Germline V gene lookup returns CDR1 LNHDA and CDR2 SQIVND (reference sequence). The CDR3 DNA reads as TGTGCCAGTAGTATAGATGGGACAGGTACTAACTATGGCTACACCTTC. Protein: CASSIDGTGTNYGYTF.

This clone was recorded only once. V is TRBV11-3 and J is TRBJ2-7, with TRBD1 identical over 7 bases. Trimming removed 3 bases from V and 6 bases from J; junction bases left unmatched: 8. Looked up from germline, CDR1 is SGHNT and CDR2 is YENEEA. This CDR3 region has 14 residues. As DNA, the CDR3 is TGTGCCAGCAGCTTGGGATCGGCAGGGGGCGAGCAGTACTTC. This translates into CASSLGSAGGEQYF.

The chain joins TRBV18 to TRBJ1-6; D not resolved. Trimming cost V 3 bases and J 10 bases, with 10 bases left between them. The CDR3 covers 13 residues. Germline CDR1 and CDR2: KGHSH and LQKENI. Here the CDR3 DNA reads TGTGCCAGCTCACCCGGAGAGAAGTCACCCCTCCACTTT. Its translation is CASSPGEKSPLHF. Using reference TRBV18 and TRBJ1-6 for the parts outside the CDR3, the full variable domain is NAGVMQNPRHLVRRRGQEARLRCSPMKGHSHVYWYRQLPEEGLKFMVYLQKENIIDESGMPKERFSAEFPKEGPSILRIQQVVRGDSAAYFCASSPGEKSPLHFGNGTRLTVT.

The CDR3 DNA is TGTGCCAGCAGCTTAGGACTCCGCAATGAGCAGTTCTTC. Amino acids: CASSLGLRNEQFF. The chain carries TRBV7-9 and TRBJ2-1, with D unresolved. CDR3 length equals 13 residues. Deletions cut 1 base from V and 6 bases from J, with 7 bases between. Per germline, CDR1 SEHNR and CDR2 FQNEAQ (reference sequence). Using reference TRBV7-9 and TRBJ2-1 for the parts outside the CDR3, the full variable domain is DTGVSQNPRHKITKRGQNVTFRCDPISEHNRLYWYRQTLGQGPEFLTYFQNEAQLEKSRLLSDRFSAERPKGSFSTLEIQRTEQGDSAMYLCASSLGLRNEQFFGPGTRLTVL.

The chain links TRBV27 to TRBJ2-7; weak D call: TRBD2 (5 bases). The CDR3 has 14 residues. V was pared by 3 bases and J by 6 bases, with 15 bases between. Germline CDR1 and CDR2: MNHEY and SMNVEV (reference sequence). The CDR3 protein is CASSFTGRLGEQYF. The DNA of the CDR3 is TGTGCCAGCAGTTTTACGGGGAGATTAGGCGAGCAGTACTTC.